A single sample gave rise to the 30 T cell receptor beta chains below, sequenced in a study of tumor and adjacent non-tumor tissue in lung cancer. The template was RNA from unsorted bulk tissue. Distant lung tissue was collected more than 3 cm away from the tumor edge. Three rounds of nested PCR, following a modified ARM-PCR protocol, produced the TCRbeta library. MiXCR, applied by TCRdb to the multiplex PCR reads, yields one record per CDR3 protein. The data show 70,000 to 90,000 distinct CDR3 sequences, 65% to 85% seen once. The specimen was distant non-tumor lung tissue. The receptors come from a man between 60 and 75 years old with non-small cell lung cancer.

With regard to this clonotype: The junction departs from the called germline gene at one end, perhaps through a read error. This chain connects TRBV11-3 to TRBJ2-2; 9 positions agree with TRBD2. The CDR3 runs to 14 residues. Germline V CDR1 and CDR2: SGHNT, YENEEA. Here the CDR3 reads CVSSLTGAGGRLFF. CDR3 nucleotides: TGTGTCAGCAGCTTAACCGGAGCGGGGGGAAGGCTGTTTTTT.

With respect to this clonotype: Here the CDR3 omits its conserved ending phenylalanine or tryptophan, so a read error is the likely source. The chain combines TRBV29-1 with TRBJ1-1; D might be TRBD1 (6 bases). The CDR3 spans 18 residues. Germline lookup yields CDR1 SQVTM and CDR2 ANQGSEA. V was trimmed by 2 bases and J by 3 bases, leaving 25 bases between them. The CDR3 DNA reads TGCAGCGTTGAAAGGGGTATCGTCAGGGGAGGAAGGTACACTGAAGCTTTCCTT. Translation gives CSVERGIVRGGRYTEAFL.

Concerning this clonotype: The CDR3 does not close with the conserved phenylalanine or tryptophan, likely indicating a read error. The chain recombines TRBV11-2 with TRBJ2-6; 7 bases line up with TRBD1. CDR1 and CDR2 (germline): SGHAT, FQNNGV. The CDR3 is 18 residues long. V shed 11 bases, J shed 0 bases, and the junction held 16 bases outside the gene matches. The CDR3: CAQLSSKDRPSGANVLTL. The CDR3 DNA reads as TGTGCCCAGCTTAGTTCCAAGGACAGGCCCTCTGGGGCCAACGTCCTGACTTTG.

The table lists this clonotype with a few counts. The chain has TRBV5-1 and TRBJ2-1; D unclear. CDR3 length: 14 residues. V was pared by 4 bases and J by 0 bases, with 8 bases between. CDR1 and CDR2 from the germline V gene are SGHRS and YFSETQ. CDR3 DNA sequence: TGCGCCAGCAGCCGGAGTACCTCCTACAATGAGCAGTTCTTC. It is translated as CASSRSTSYNEQFF.

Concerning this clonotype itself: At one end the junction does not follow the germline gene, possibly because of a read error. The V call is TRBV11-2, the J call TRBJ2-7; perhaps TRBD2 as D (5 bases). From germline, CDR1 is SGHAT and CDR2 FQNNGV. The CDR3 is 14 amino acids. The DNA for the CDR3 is TGTGCCAACAGCTTTGAAGTCGGAGGCTACGAGCAGTACTTC. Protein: CANSFEVGGYEQYF.

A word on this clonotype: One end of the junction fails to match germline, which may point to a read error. This CDR3 reads CTSSLEPPSSSGELFF. CDR3 DNA: TGTACCAGCAGCTTAGAACCCCCCTCTAGTTCCGGGGAGCTGTTTTTT. The rearrangement uses TRBV11-2 and TRBJ2-2; no reliable D call. Germline V gene lookup returns CDR1 SGHAT and CDR2 FQNNGV. The CDR3 runs to 16 residues.

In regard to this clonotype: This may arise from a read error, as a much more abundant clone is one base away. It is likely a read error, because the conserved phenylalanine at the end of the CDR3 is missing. As DNA, the CDR3 is TGTGCCAGCAGCGCGTACGGGGACTTTTGGGACAATGAGCAGTTCTTA. Its translation: CASSAYGDFWDNEQFL. The chain uses TRBV7-9 and TRBJ2-1; the D gene is possibly TRBD2 (6 bases). Germline CDR1 is SEHNR and CDR2 is FQNEAQ (reference sequence). The CDR3 spans 16 residues. Trimming stripped 5 bases from V and 5 bases from J, with 19 bases between.

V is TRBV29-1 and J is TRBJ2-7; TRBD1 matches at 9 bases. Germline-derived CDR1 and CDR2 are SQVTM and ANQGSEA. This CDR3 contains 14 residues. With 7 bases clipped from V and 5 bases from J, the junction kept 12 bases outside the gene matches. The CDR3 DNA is TGCAGCGGAACAGGGGGCTCGGGTAGCGACGAGCAGTACTTC. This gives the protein CSGTGGSGSDEQYF.

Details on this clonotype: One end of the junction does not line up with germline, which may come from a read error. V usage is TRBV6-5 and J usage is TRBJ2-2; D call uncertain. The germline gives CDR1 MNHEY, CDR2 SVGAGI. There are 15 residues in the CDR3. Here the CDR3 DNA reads TGTGCCAGCAGTTACCGGGCAGCCTACACCGTGGAGATGTTTTTT. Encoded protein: CASSYRAAYTVEMFF.

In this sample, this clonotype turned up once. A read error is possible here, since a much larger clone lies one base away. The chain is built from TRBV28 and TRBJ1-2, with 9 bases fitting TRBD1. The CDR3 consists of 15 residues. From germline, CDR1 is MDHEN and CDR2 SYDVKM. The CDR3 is CDSSPAGQGHYGYTF. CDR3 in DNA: TGTGACAGCAGTCCCGCGGGACAGGGACACTATGGCTACACCTTC.

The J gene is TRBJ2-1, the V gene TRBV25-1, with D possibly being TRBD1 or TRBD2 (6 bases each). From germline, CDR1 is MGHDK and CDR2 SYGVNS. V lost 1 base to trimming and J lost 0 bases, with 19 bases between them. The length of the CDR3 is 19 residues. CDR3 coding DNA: TGTGCCAGCAGTGAATTTTCGTATGGAGGGGGTGACTCCTACAATGAGCAGTTCTTC. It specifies CASSEFSYGGGDSYNEQFF.

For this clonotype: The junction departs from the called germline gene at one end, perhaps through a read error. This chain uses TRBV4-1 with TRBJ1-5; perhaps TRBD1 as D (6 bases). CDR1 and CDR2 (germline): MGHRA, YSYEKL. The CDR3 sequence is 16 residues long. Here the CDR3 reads CTSSQAWGHLKEPQHF. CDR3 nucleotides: TGCACCAGCAGCCAGGCGTGGGGGCATTTAAAAGAGCCCCAGCATTTT.

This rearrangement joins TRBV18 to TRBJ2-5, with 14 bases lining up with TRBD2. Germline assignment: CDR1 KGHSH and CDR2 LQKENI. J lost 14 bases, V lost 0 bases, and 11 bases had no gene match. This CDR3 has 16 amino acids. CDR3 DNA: TGTGCCAGCTCACCACCGGGACTAGCGGGAGATGAGACCCTATACTTC. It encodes CASSPPGLAGDETLYF.

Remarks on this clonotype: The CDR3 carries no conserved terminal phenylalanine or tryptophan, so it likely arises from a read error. The CDR3 is CASSFTRKETQYL. The CDR3 nucleotides are TGTGCCAGCAGCTTTACCAGGAAAGAGACCCAGTACTTA. The V gene is TRBV11-3, the J gene TRBJ2-5, with unresolved D. V lost 3 bases to trimming and J lost 3 bases, with 8 bases between them. This CDR3 is built from 13 residues. Germline CDR1 and CDR2: SGHNT and YENEEA.

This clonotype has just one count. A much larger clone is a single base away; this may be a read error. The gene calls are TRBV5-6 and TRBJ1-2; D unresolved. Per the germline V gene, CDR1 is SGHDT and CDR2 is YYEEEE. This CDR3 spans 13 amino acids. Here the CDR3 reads CVSSTTMVDGYTF. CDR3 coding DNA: TGTGTCAGCAGCACCACAATGGTGGATGGCTACACCTTC.

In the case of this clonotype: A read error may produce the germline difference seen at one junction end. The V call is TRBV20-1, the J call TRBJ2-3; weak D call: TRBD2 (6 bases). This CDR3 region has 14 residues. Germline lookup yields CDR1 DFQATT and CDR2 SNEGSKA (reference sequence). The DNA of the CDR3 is TGTAGTGCTAACCGCGGGGAGCGGGCAGATACGCAGTATTTT. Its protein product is CSANRGERADTQYF.

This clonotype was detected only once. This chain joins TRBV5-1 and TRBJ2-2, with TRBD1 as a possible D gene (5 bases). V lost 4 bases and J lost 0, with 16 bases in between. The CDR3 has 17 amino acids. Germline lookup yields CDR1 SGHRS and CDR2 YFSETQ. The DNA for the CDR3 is TGCGCCAGCAGCGATAACTCCCGGACATCGAACACCGGGGAGCTGTTTTTT. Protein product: CASSDNSRTSNTGELFF.

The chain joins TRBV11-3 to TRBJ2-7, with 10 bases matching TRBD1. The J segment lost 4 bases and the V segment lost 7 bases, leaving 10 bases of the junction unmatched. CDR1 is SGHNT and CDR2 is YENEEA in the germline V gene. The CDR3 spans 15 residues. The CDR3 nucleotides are TGTGCCAGCAACTCCCGACAGGGGGCTGTGTACGAGCAGTACTTC. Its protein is CASNSRQGAVYEQYF. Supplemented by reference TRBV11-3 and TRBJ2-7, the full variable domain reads EAGVVQSPRYKIIEKKQPVAFWCNPISGHNTLYWYLQNLGQGPELLIRYENEEAVDDSQLPKDRFSAERLKGVDSTLKIQPAELGDSAVYLCASNSRQGAVYEQYFGPGTRLTVT.

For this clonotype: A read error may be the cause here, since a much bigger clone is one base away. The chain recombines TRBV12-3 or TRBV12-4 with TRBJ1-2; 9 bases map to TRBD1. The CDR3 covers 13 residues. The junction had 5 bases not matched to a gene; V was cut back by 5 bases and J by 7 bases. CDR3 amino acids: CASSLRQGVGYTF. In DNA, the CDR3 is TGTGCCAGCAGTCTCAGACAGGGGGTTGGCTACACCTTC.

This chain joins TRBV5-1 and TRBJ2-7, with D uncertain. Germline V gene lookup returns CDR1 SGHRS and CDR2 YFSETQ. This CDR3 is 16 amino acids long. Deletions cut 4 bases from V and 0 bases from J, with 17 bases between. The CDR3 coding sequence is TGCGCCAGCAGCCCCCGCGTGGCTAGTGACTCCTACGAGCAGTACTTC. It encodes CASSPRVASDSYEQYF.

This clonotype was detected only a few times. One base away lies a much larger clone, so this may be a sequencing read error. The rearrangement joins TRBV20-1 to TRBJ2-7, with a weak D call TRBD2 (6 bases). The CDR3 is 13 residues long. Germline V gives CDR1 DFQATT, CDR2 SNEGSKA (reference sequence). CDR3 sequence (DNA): TGCAATGCTAGTCGCCGGGGGAACTACGAGCAGTACTTC. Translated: CNASRRGNYEQYF.

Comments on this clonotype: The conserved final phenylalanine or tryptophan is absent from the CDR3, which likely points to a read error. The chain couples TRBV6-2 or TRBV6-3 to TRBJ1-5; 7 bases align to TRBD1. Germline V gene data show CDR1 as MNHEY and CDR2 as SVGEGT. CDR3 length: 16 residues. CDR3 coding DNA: TGTACCAGCAGGCGACAGGGACAAAGCGGGAATCTGCCCCAGCATTTG. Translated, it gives CTSRRQGQSGNLPQHL.

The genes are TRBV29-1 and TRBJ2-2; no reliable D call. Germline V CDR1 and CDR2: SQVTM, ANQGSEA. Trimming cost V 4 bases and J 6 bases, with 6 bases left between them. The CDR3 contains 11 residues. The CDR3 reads CSVGSAGELFF. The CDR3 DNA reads TGCAGCGTTGGGAGTGCCGGGGAGCTGTTTTTT.

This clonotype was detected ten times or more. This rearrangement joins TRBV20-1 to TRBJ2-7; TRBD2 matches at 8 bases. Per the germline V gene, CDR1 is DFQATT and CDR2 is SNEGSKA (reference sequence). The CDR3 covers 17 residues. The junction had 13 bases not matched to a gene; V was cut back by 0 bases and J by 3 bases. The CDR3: CSARDREAGVYGYEQYF. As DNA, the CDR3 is TGCAGTGCTAGAGATCGAGAAGCGGGAGTGTACGGCTACGAGCAGTACTTC.

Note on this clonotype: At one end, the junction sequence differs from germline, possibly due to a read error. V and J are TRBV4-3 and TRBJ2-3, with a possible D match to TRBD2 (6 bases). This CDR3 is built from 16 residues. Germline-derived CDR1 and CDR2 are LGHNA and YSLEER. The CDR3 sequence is CARSQNRAGTTDMQYF. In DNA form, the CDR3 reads TGCGCCAGGAGCCAAAATAGAGCGGGCACCACAGATATGCAGTATTTT.

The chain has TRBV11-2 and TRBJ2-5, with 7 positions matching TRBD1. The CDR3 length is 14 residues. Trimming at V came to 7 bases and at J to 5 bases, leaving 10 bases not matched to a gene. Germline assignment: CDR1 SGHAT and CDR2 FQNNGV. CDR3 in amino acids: CASNSGQVPETQYF. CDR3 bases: TGTGCCAGCAACTCCGGACAGGTTCCTGAGACCCAGTACTTC.

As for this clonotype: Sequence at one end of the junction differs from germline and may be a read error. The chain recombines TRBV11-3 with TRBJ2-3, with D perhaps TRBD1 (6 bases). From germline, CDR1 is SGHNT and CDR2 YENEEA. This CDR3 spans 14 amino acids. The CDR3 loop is CTSSQDRSSGTQNF. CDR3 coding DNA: TGTACCAGCAGCCAGGACAGAAGCTCGGGTACGCAGAATTTT.

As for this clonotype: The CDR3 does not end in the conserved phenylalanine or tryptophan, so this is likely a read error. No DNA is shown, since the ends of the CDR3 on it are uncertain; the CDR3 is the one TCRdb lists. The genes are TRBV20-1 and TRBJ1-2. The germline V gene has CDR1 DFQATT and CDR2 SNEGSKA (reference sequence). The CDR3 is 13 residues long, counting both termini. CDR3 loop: CSAAPGTTDGHSL.

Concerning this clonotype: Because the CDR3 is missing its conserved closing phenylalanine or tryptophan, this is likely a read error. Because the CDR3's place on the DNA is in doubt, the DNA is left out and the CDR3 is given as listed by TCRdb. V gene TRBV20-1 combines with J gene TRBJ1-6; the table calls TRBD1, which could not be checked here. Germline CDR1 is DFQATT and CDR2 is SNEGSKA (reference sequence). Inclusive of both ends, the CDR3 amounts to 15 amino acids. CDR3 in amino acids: CSARAKGVNVTPLHL.

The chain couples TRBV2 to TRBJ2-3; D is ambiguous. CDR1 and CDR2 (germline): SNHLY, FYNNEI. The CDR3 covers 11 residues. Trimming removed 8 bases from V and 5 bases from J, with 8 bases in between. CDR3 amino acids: CASSSVDTQYF. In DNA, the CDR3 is TGTGCCAGCTCCTCGGTAGATACGCAGTATTTT. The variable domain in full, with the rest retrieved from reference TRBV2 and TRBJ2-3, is EPEVTQTPSHQVTQMGQEVILRCVPISNHLYFYWYRQILGQKVEFLVSFYNNEISEKSEIFDDQFSVERPDGSNFTLKIRSTKLEDSAMYFCASSSVDTQYFGPGTRLTVL.